This T cell receptor beta chain derives from a study of CXCR3-negative and CXCR3-positive naive CD8 T cells. The CDR3 spans 14 residues. Germline values: CDR1 SGHRS, CDR2 YFSETQ. 5' RACE with UMI labels generated the TRB cDNA libraries. TCRdb reanalyzed the 5' RACE reads, giving one entry per CDR3 protein sequence and no DNA. The specimen's table records approximately 45,000 distinct CDR3 sequences. Study-wide points: Memory CD8+ cells showed much lower diversity, while both naive subsets were comparably high. Naive cells, whether CXCR3-negative or CXCR3-positive, had similar TRBV-TRBJ usage, while memory cells differed.

In triplicate, each CD8+ T cell subset was sorted at more than 250,000 cells per replicate. Note on this clonotype: No antigen is known for it.

V is TRBV5-1 and J is TRBJ1-1. Sequencing input: memory CD8+ T cells from blood. The sequence was collected from a human donor in good health. Some clones in this sample may be carry-over from other donors' samples. This CDR3 is CASSLYGVNTEAFF.